This T cell receptor (beta chain) originates from a study of a mutant IDH1 vaccine in newly diagnosed glioma. Looking at the study overall: Antecedent treatment encompassed radiotherapy, temozolomide, or their combination; the majority received both. Study observations and caveats: It seemed that pseudoprogression was not linked to changes in the top peripheral T cell clonotypes.

For this clone: The antigen is undetermined.

Time point: baseline, week 1 (first vaccination visit). Regarding treatment: pre-vaccination baseline after standard-of-care therapy. Diagnosis in the donors showed new WHO grade 3 or 4 astrocytomas that were IDH1-mutant and ATRX-lost. V dropped 1 base and J dropped 7 bases, with 9 bases sitting between them. The CDR3 runs 13 residues. Germline V lookup: CDR1 SGHRS, CDR2 YFSETQ. Libraries were prepared by immunoSEQ multiplex PCR; TCRdb keeps only in-frame clonotypes and omits some of them. The sample records about 38,000 clones, roughly 89% being singletons. Sequenced here: PBMCs, sampled from a glioma patient treated with radiotherapy, temozolomide or both. The source of this sequence is a young man with glioma. The chain is built from TRBV5-1 and TRBJ2-1; D is ambiguous. The CDR3 region has the DNA TGCGCCAGCAGCTTGCAGCGAAGGAATGAGCAGTTCTTC. Translation gives CASSLQRRNEQFF.